Shown below are 27 T cell receptor beta chains from a single sample sequenced in a study of CD8+ T cells in alopecia areata. cDNA serving as the sequencing template came from extracted, reverse transcribed RNA. Clones were sequenced by immunoSEQ multiplex PCR, and TCRdb holds only the in-frame ones, with some missing. The sample carries 90,000 to 120,000 clones, around 55% recorded once. Sequenced material: CD8+ T cells sorted from blood. Source of these receptors: a human donor in good health.

This clone was counted once. The chain combines TRBV7-2 with TRBJ2-7, with a possible D match to TRBD2 (6 bases). The CDR3 sequence is 14 residues long. Germline CDR1 SGHTA, CDR2 FQGNSA. V was clipped by 3 bases and J by 2 bases, with 11 bases between them. CDR3 sequence reads: CASSFGGNTYEQYF. In nucleotides, the CDR3 is TGTGCCAGCAGCTTCGGCGGGAATACCTACGAGCAGTACTTC.

The chain recombines TRBV19 with TRBJ2-7; TRBD1 agrees at 8 bases. The CDR3 has 15 residues. Germline V CDR1 and CDR2: LNHDA, SQIVND (reference sequence). V gave up 5 bases and J gave up 3 bases; unmatched junction bases: 9. The chain's CDR3 is CASSAGTGPFYEQYF. The CDR3 region has the DNA TGTGCCAGTAGTGCCGGGACAGGACCCTTCTACGAGCAGTACTTC.

This chain uses TRBV9 with TRBJ2-3; 10 nucleotides line up with TRBD2. Germline CDR1 and CDR2: SGDLS and YYNGEE. The CDR3 spans 15 residues. Unmatched junction bases numbered 3, after V lost 4 bases and J lost 1 base. The CDR3 protein is CASSTSGVRTDTQYF. The DNA of the CDR3 is TGTGCCAGCAGCACTAGCGGGGTCCGCACAGATACGCAGTATTTT.

The chain carries TRBV9 and TRBJ2-7; D remains unclear. The CDR3 spans 14 residues. V was pared by 0 bases and J by 2 bases, with 9 bases between. Germline V CDR1 and CDR2: SGDLS, YYNGEE. This chain's CDR3 is CASSVGTAAYEQYF. The DNA for the CDR3 is TGTGCCAGCAGCGTAGGAACGGCAGCCTACGAGCAGTACTTC.

The J gene is TRBJ2-2, the V gene TRBV30; D might be TRBD1 or TRBD2, each matching 5 bases. The CDR3 contains 15 residues. Germline CDR1 and CDR2: GTSNPN and SVGIG (reference sequence). Trimming stripped 4 bases from V and 0 bases from J, with 12 bases between. The CDR3 loop reads CAWTIGTTNTGELFF. Here the CDR3 DNA reads TGTGCCTGGACTATAGGGACGACGAACACCGGGGAGCTGTTTTTT.

The chain couples TRBV5-4 to TRBJ2-7, with TRBD1 matching 9 bases. V was pared by 4 bases and J by 4 bases, with 6 bases of the junction left unmatched. CDR1 is SGHNT and CDR2 is YYREEE in the germline V gene (reference sequence). The CDR3 loop spans 14 amino acids. This CDR3 is CASSPDRGKYEQYF. CDR3 bases: TGTGCCAGCAGCCCGGACAGGGGCAAGTACGAGCAGTACTTC. Looking up the rest from reference TRBV5-4 and TRBJ2-7 gives the full variable domain: ETGVTQSPTHLIKTRGQQVTLRCSSQSGHNTVSWYQQALGQGPQFIFQYYREEENGRGNFPPRFSGLQFPNYSSELNVNALELDDSALYLCASSPDRGKYEQYFGPGTRLTVT.

This clone has a handful of counts. The rearrangement joins TRBV29-1 to TRBJ1-5, with 8 bases that match TRBD1. Germline-derived CDR1 and CDR2 are SQVTM and ANQGSEA. Unmatched junction bases numbered 10, after V lost 2 bases and J lost 7 bases. The CDR3 length is 15 residues. The DNA of the CDR3 is TGCAGCGTTGAATCCGAGACAGGGGTTTTCCAGCCCCAGCATTTT. Protein sequence: CSVESETGVFQPQHF.

Many counts were recorded for this clone. CDR3 protein: CASSPGGTHGELFF. CDR3 nucleotide sequence: TGTGCCAGCAGCCCAGGTGGGACCCACGGGGAGCTGTTTTTT. The chain joins TRBV13 to TRBJ2-2; D possibly uses TRBD1 or TRBD2 (5 bases each). The CDR3 contains 14 residues. With 5 bases removed from V and 7 bases from J, the gap between germline ends came to 14 bases. Germline values: CDR1 PRHDT, CDR2 FYEKMQ (reference sequence).

The chain recombines TRBV6-5 with TRBJ1-2; the D is unclear. The CDR3 spans 12 residues. Trimming shortened V by 10 bases and J by 7 bases, and 16 bases separated the two germline ends. Germline V gives CDR1 MNHEY, CDR2 SVGAGI. The CDR3 here is CATGPDNGGYTF. CDR3 sequence (DNA): TGTGCCACCGGCCCAGACAATGGTGGCTACACCTTC.

The chain recombines TRBV30 with TRBJ1-1, with D tentatively TRBD1 (6 bases). The CDR3 totals 13 residues. Germline-derived CDR1 and CDR2 are GTSNPN and SVGIG (reference sequence). Trimming removed 1 base from V and 7 bases from J, with 13 bases in between. The CDR3 spells CAWSARGGHEAFF. CDR3 sequence (DNA): TGTGCCTGGAGTGCCAGGGGTGGTCATGAAGCTTTCTTT.

This clone was counted only a few times. This chain uses TRBV5-1 with TRBJ1-1, with D possibly TRBD1 on 5 matching bases. The CDR3 has 13 residues. Germline V CDR1 and CDR2: SGHRS, YFSETQ. The V and J ends lost 2 bases and 1 base respectively, with 6 bases between them. The CDR3: CASSFQGNTEAFF. For the CDR3, the DNA is TGCGCCAGCAGCTTTCAGGGGAACACTGAAGCTTTCTTT. The complete variable domain, with remaining parts taken from reference TRBV5-1 and TRBJ1-1, reads KAGVTQTPRYLIKTRGQQVTLSCSPISGHRSVSWYQQTPGQGLQFLFEYFSETQRNKGNFPGRFSGRQFSNSRSEMNVSTLELGDSALYLCASSFQGNTEAFFGQGTRLTVV.

This clone was counted between two and nine times. This rearrangement joins TRBV6-6 to TRBJ2-7; 7 bases line up with TRBD2. V was clipped by 0 bases and J by 2 bases; unmatched bases: 1. The CDR3 totals 14 residues. The germline V gene encodes CDR1 MNHNY and CDR2 SVGAGI (reference sequence). The CDR3 reads CASSYSLAAYEQYF. The CDR3 region has the DNA TGTGCCAGCAGTTACTCTCTAGCGGCCTACGAGCAGTACTTC.

This clone occurred a few times. The rearrangement joins TRBV7-9 to TRBJ2-6; no firm D call. The CDR3 contains 15 residues. Trimming cost V 2 bases and J 4 bases, with 9 bases left between them. Germline CDR1 reads SEHNR; CDR2 reads FQNEAQ (reference sequence). CDR3 protein: CASSLRLYGANVLTF. DNA for the CDR3: TGTGCCAGCAGCTTACGTCTATACGGGGCCAACGTCCTGACTTTC.

This clone was seen once. The chain links TRBV4-1 to TRBJ2-5, with D tentatively TRBD2 (7 bases). Per the germline V gene, CDR1 is MGHRA and CDR2 is YSYEKL. CDR3 length equals 16 residues. The V end lost 0 bases, the J end lost 4 bases, and 15 bases lay between the germline ends. The CDR3 here is CASSQDSPGGGETQYF. In nucleotides, the CDR3 is TGCGCCAGCAGCCAAGATTCCCCGGGGGGCGGAGAGACCCAGTACTTC.

The chain carries TRBV15 and TRBJ2-3; D is possibly TRBD2 (6 bases). Germline CDR1 LNHNV, CDR2 YYDKDF (reference sequence). V lost 8 bases and J lost 5, with 14 bases in between. The CDR3 has 13 residues. CDR3 sequence (DNA): TGTGCCACCCGTTCGGGGGAACAAGATACGCAGTATTTT. Protein sequence: CATRSGEQDTQYF.

This clone was seen a handful of times. The chain joins TRBV9 to TRBJ2-3; D not certain. Trimming stripped 0 bases from V and 4 bases from J, with 12 bases between. The CDR3 sequence is 15 residues long. Germline V gene sequence: CDR1 SGDLS, CDR2 YYNGEE. CDR3 residues: CASSVGRARPDTQYF. The CDR3 region has the DNA TGTGCCAGCAGCGTAGGAAGGGCGCGTCCAGATACGCAGTATTTT.

This chain connects TRBV2 to TRBJ2-5; D gene ambiguous. Germline CDR1 SNHLY, CDR2 FYNNEI. Trimming removed 4 bases at V and 2 bases at J, with 11 bases between. This CDR3 is built from 14 residues. CDR3 loop: CASSGAEVQETQYF. CDR3 DNA sequence: TGTGCCAGCAGTGGCGCAGAGGTACAAGAGACCCAGTACTTC.

This chain connects TRBV2 to TRBJ2-2; 7 nucleotides agree with TRBD2. Germline assignment: CDR1 SNHLY and CDR2 FYNNEI. This CDR3 contains 15 residues. The V gene end was trimmed by 3 bases and the J gene end by 5 bases; junction bases not matched to a gene: 6. CDR3 residues: CASSDSGGWTGELFF. The CDR3, as DNA: TGTGCCAGCAGTGATTCGGGGGGATGGACCGGGGAGCTGTTTTTT.

The CDR3 sequence: CSVVYRLQETQYF. The DNA of the CDR3 is TGCAGCGTCGTATACAGGCTTCAAGAGACCCAGTACTTC. The chain uses TRBV29-1 and TRBJ2-5; TRBD1 might be the D (5 bases). The V gene's germline CDR1 is SQVTM and CDR2 ANQGSEA. The V gene lost 6 bases and the J gene lost 2 bases, with 13 bases spanning the gap. The CDR3 is 13 amino acids.

The chain carries TRBV11-1 and TRBJ2-3; perhaps TRBD2 as D (7 bases). The CDR3 loop spans 15 amino acids. Trimming cost V 3 bases and J 2 bases, with 12 bases left between them. From germline, CDR1 is SGHAT and CDR2 FQDESV (reference sequence). The CDR3 sequence: CASSFLGGHTDTQYF. DNA of the CDR3: TGTGCCAGCAGCTTTTTGGGGGGGCACACAGATACGCAGTATTTT.

CDR3: CASSLKDPRGTEAFF. The CDR3 DNA follows: TGTGCCAGCAGCTTGAAGGATCCGCGAGGTACTGAAGCTTTCTTT. The chain couples TRBV5-4 to TRBJ1-1; D gene uncertain. The CDR3 is 15 residues long. Trimming cost V 1 base and J 5 bases, with 15 bases left between them. CDR1 is SGHNT, CDR2 YYREEE, per germline (reference sequence).

In its sample, this clone was seen a few times. The J gene is TRBJ2-3, the V gene TRBV4-1; 7 bases are a match to TRBD2. Germline CDR1 MGHRA, CDR2 YSYEKL. This CDR3 contains 14 residues. After removal of 2 bases from V and 2 bases from J, the junction contained 1 base not matched to a gene. The DNA for the CDR3 is TGCGCCAGCAGCCAACTAGCGGTCACAGATACGCAGTATTTT. This gives the protein CASSQLAVTDTQYF.

The V and J genes are TRBV14 and TRBJ2-7; 7 nucleotides agree with TRBD2. Germline V gene data show CDR1 as SGHDN and CDR2 as FVKESK. Unmatched junction bases numbered 11, after V lost 3 bases and J lost 6 bases. The CDR3 totals 15 residues. The CDR3 is CASSHSSGVFFEQYF. The CDR3 DNA reads TGTGCCAGCAGCCACTCAAGCGGGGTCTTCTTCGAGCAGTACTTC.

V usage is TRBV6-1 and J usage is TRBJ1-4; D uncertain. Trimming cost V 10 bases and J 5 bases, with 17 bases left between them. Germline assignment: CDR1 MNHNS and CDR2 SASEGT. This CDR3 comprises 14 residues. In DNA, the CDR3 is TGTGCCACCACCCGGGCCAGCGGCAATGAAAAACTGTTTTTT. Its translation is CATTRASGNEKLFF.

This rearrangement joins TRBV4-1 to TRBJ1-4; D ambiguous. The germline V gene has CDR1 MGHRA and CDR2 YSYEKL. Deletions cut 0 bases from V and 4 bases from J, with 9 bases between. The CDR3 totals 15 residues. CDR3 protein: CASSQEGGSNEKLFF. The CDR3 nucleotides read TGCGCCAGCAGCCAAGAGGGCGGGAGTAATGAAAAACTGTTTTTT.

Only a few counts were recorded for this clone. The chain carries TRBV4-1 and TRBJ2-1; 15 bases match TRBD2. The germline gives CDR1 MGHRA, CDR2 YSYEKL. The CDR3 runs to 20 residues. The V segment lost 4 bases and the J segment 4 bases; nucleotides outside the gene matches: 14. The CDR3 spells CASSRSHITGTSGGYNEQFF. CDR3 nucleotide sequence: TGCGCCAGCAGCCGCTCGCATATTACCGGGACTAGCGGGGGGTACAATGAGCAGTTCTTC.

This clone showed up just once. This sequence joins TRBV27 and TRBJ1-1, with D possibly matching TRBD1 (5 bases). The CDR3 sequence is 14 residues long. Germline V CDR1 and CDR2: MNHEY, SMNVEV (reference sequence). Trimming removed 0 bases at V and 7 bases at J, with 12 bases between. The CDR3 nucleotides read TGTGCCAGCAGTTTATCGCACCTGGGGGGTGAAGCTTTCTTT. Translating it yields CASSLSHLGGEAFF.